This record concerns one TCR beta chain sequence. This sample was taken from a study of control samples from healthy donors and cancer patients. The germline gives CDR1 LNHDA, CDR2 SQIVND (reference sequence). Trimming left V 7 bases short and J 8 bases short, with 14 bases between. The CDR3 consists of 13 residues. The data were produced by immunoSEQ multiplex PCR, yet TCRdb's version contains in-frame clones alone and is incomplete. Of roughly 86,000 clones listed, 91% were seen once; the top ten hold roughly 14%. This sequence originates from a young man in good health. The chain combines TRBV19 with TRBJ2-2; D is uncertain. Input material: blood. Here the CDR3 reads CASTPPEVGELFF. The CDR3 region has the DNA TGTGCCAGTACCCCTCCCGAGGTGGGGGAGCTGTTTTTT.